This T cell receptor beta chain comes out of a study of cytomegalovirus exposure and HLA in healthy donors. CDR1 MDHEN and CDR2 SYDVKM come from the germline V gene. This CDR3 is built from 12 residues. Trimming cost V 4 bases and J 10 bases; bases outside gene matches: 6. Points from the study as a whole: TRBV6-2, TRBV6-3 and some other V segments were unresolvable in 87-base-pair reads. The classifier reportedly diagnosed cytomegalovirus status with high sensitivity and specificity. Accurate prediction of most subjects' HLA-A and HLA-B alleles from TCR beta sequences was reported. What was likely a sequencing artifact was a cluster of highly shared sequence variants.

As regards this clone: Its specificity is unknown.

The PCR employed 60 Vbeta primers together with 13 Jbeta primers. Here immunoSEQ multiplex PCR was the method, and the copy in TCRdb shows in-frame clones only, minus some. Of about 98,000 clones detected, approximately 78% appear once; the ten largest clones hold about 1.5%. This receptor was obtained from a man in his forties in good health and CMV-seronegative. The sample consisted of PBMCs. This sequence joins TRBV28 and TRBJ1-2; 7 bases are shared with TRBD1. The CDR3 loop reads CASSSGTDSYTF. In DNA, the CDR3 is TGTGCCAGCAGTTCTGGGACAGATTCCTACACCTTC.